The 9 T cell receptor beta chains presented below share a single source sample, sequenced in a study of T cell responses to AZD1222 COVID-19 vaccine. The repertoire was sequenced with immunoSEQ multiplex PCR; TCRdb's copy has only in-frame clones and lacks some. This sample has around 120,000 clones, with about nine tenths found just once. The source was peripheral blood, collected on day 0 of AZD1222 vaccination. These receptors were obtained from an adult in good health.

This chain uses TRBV5-4 with TRBJ2-5; D possibly matches TRBD1 or TRBD2 (5 bases each). V was shortened by 0 bases and J by 7 bases, with 16 bases between the two germline ends. The V gene's germline CDR1 is SGHNT and CDR2 YYREEE (reference sequence). CDR3 size: 15 residues. The CDR3 DNA follows: TGTGCCAGCAGCTTGGACGGGGCCCAAGGTGGGACCCAGTACTTC. This encodes CASSLDGAQGGTQYF.

This clone came up once. This sequence joins TRBV4-1 and TRBJ1-2; maybe TRBD1 (6 bases). Between the trimmed V and J ends, which lost 4 bases and 8 bases, there was a span of 14 bases. This CDR3 is 13 amino acids long. Germline CDR1 reads MGHRA; CDR2 reads YSYEKL. CDR3: CASSPREGEGYTF. CDR3 nucleotides: TGCGCCAGCAGCCCTAGGGAGGGGGAGGGCTACACCTTC.

This chain joins TRBV6-5 and TRBJ2-5; D may be TRBD2 (6 bases). CDR3 length equals 14 residues. CDR1 and CDR2 from the germline V gene are MNHEY and SVGAGI. Trimming removed 4 bases from V and 5 bases from J, with 14 bases in between. CDR3 residues: CASSFGGGEETQYF. The CDR3 nucleotides read TGTGCCAGCAGTTTCGGCGGCGGGGAGGAGACCCAGTACTTC.

In this sample, this clone turned up once. The gene calls are TRBV7-9 and TRBJ1-1; D gene ambiguous. Trimming shortened V by 1 base and J by 1 base, and 10 bases separated the two germline ends. This CDR3 region has 15 residues. The germline V gene encodes CDR1 SEHNR and CDR2 FQNEAQ (reference sequence). CDR3 sequence: CASSLGSVTNTEAFF. For the CDR3, the DNA is TGTGCCAGCAGCTTAGGCTCTGTGACGAACACTGAAGCTTTCTTT.

The V and J genes are TRBV7-6 and TRBJ1-2; 7 nucleotides line up with TRBD1. This CDR3 has 13 amino acids. J lost 5 bases, V lost 0 bases, and 0 bases had no gene match. CDR1 and CDR2 from the germline V gene are SGHVS and FNYEAQ. The CDR3 sequence is CASSLATGYGYTF. CDR3 sequence (DNA): TGTGCCAGCAGCTTAGCGACAGGGTATGGCTACACCTTC.

The chain recombines TRBV13 with TRBJ1-6; D perhaps matches TRBD1 (6 bases). V lost 6 bases and J 8 bases, leaving 14 bases between the germline ends. The CDR3 is 14 residues long. Germline assignment: CDR1 PRHDT and CDR2 FYEKMQ (reference sequence). The CDR3 DNA reads TGTGCCAGCAGAAGGACAGAGACCCATTCACCCCTCCACTTT. It specifies CASRRTETHSPLHF.

The chain recombines TRBV18 with TRBJ1-6, with a possible D match to TRBD1 (6 bases). Germline CDR1 is KGHSH and CDR2 is LQKENI. V lost 6 bases to trimming and J lost 5 bases, with 11 bases between them. The CDR3 contains 14 residues. CDR3 region: CASSRGSDNSPLHF. The CDR3 DNA sequence: TGTGCCAGCTCCAGGGGTTCTGATAATTCACCCCTCCACTTT.

The V and J genes are TRBV29-1 and TRBJ1-5; 8 positions agree with TRBD1. Looked up from germline, CDR1 is SQVTM and CDR2 is ANQGSEA. J gave up 4 bases and V 7 bases, and 6 bases lay outside the gene matches. The CDR3 consists of 13 residues. CDR3 in DNA: TGCAGCGCTGTGACAGGGGCTAATCAGCCCCAGCATTTT. Translating it yields CSAVTGANQPQHF. The full variable domain, rest sourced from reference TRBV29-1 and TRBJ1-5, is SAVISQKPSRDICQRGTSLTIQCQVDSQVTMMFWYRQQPGQSLTLIATANQGSEATYESGFVIDKFPISRPNLTFSTLTVSNMSPEDSSIYLCSAVTGANQPQHFGDGTRLSIL.

V gene TRBV18 combines with J gene TRBJ1-4; no reliable D call. V shed 5 bases and J shed 0 bases, with 10 bases lying between them. In germline, CDR1 is KGHSH, CDR2 LQKENI. The CDR3 is made up of 15 amino acids. The DNA of the CDR3 is TGTGCCAGCTCATCGCTAACTGCAACTAATGAAAAACTGTTTTTT. This sequence encodes CASSSLTATNEKLFF.